A selection of T cell receptor beta chains follows, all from one sample in a study of blood T cells in healthy people across ages. TCRdb re-derived calls from the 5' RACE reads in MiXCR, one entry per CDR3 protein. The table shows about 780,000 distinct CDR3 sequences, with about 46% occurring only once. Material for sequencing was blood. Receptors were obtained from a man older than 75 in good health. The CDR3 runs from the conserved cysteine through the conserved F or W. A D gene is named only where the DNA matches it firmly. Clone size is stated in some rows and not others, as once, few, many or a class when expanded.

CDR3nt: TGCAGTGCTGACAAAGGGACTAGCGGGAGCATTGAGCAGTTCTTC
CDR3aa: CSADKGTSGSIEQFF
abundance: many
d_gene: TRBD2
j_gene: TRBJ2-1
len: 15
v_gene: TRBV20-1

CDR3nt: TGTGCCAGCAGAGAGGGAAACGGGCCCGTGGGTGAGCAGTACTTC
CDR3aa: CASREGNGPVGEQYF
abundance: NA
d_gene: NA
j_gene: TRBJ2-7
len: 15
v_gene: TRBV27

CDR3nt: TGTGCCAGCGGGGTGGGAGGGCCCTCCTACAATGAGCAGTTCTTC
CDR3aa: CASGVGGPSYNEQFF
abundance: NA
d_gene: TRBD2
j_gene: TRBJ2-1
len: 15
v_gene: TRBV7-2

CDR3nt: TGCAGTGCCCTAGCGGGTTTCACAGATACGCAGTATTTT
CDR3aa: CSALAGFTDTQYF
abundance: NA
d_gene: TRBD2
j_gene: TRBJ2-3
len: 13
v_gene: TRBV20-1

CDR3nt: TGTGCCAGCAGCTCGGCGACGGGACAGGATAGCAATCAGCCCCAGCATTTT
CDR3aa: CASSSATGQDSNQPQHF
abundance: few
d_gene: TRBD1
j_gene: TRBJ1-5
len: 17
v_gene: TRBV7-6

CDR3nt: TGTGCCAGCAGCTCTCGGACGGAAGATAATCTCTATGGCTACACCTTC
CDR3aa: CASSSRTEDNLYGYTF
abundance: NA
d_gene: NA
j_gene: TRBJ1-2
len: 16
v_gene: TRBV7-2

CDR3nt: TGTGCCAGTTCCCCCGAGGGAGGGGTCAATGAGCAGTTCTTC
CDR3aa: CASSPEGGVNEQFF
abundance: NA
d_gene: TRBD2
j_gene: TRBJ2-1
len: 14
v_gene: TRBV12-3/TRBV12-4

CDR3nt: TGTGCCTGGACATCAGGACAGGGCAATCAGCCCCAGCATTTT
CDR3aa: CAWTSGQGNQPQHF
abundance: once
d_gene: TRBD1
j_gene: TRBJ1-5
len: 14
v_gene: TRBV30

CDR3nt: TGTGCCAGCAGACAAATAGGAGCGGGAATTGAGCAGTACTTC
CDR3aa: CASRQIGAGIEQYF
abundance: NA
d_gene: TRBD2
j_gene: TRBJ2-7
len: 14
v_gene: TRBV7-2

CDR3nt: TGCGTCAGCAGTTCACCCCTCCACTTT
CDR3aa: CVSSSPLHF
abundance: NA
d_gene: NA
j_gene: TRBJ1-6
len: 9
v_gene: TRBV10-1

CDR3nt: TGTGCCAGCAGCCCGCCTCGGACAGAGAAAAACTATGGCTACACCTTC
CDR3aa: CASSPPRTEKNYGYTF
abundance: many
d_gene: NA
j_gene: TRBJ1-2
len: 16
v_gene: TRBV14

CDR3nt: TGTGCCAGCACTAAACAGGGGGCGGGTACCGGGGAGCTGTTTTTT
CDR3aa: CASTKQGAGTGELFF
abundance: many
d_gene: TRBD1
j_gene: TRBJ2-2
len: 15
v_gene: TRBV12-3/TRBV12-4

CDR3nt: TGCGCCAGCAGCCGGGAAGGGGACAGCACCTACGAGCAGTACTTC
CDR3aa: CASSREGDSTYEQYF
abundance: NA
d_gene: TRBD1
j_gene: TRBJ2-7
len: 15
v_gene: TRBV4-1

CDR3nt: TGTGCCAGCAGTTACTCTCTAGCGGTCCCTTTGGATGAGCAGTACTTC
CDR3aa: CASSYSLAVPLDEQYF
abundance: NA
d_gene: TRBD2
j_gene: TRBJ2-5
len: 16
v_gene: TRBV27

CDR3nt: TGTGCCAGCAGCCCTTTTGCCTACGAGCAGTACTTC
CDR3aa: CASSPFAYEQYF
abundance: NA
d_gene: NA
j_gene: TRBJ2-7
len: 12
v_gene: TRBV12-3/TRBV12-4

CDR3nt: TGTGCCAGCAGCCTACAAAAGGGATCACCCCTCCACTTT
CDR3aa: CASSLQKGSPLHF
abundance: NA
d_gene: NA
j_gene: TRBJ1-6
len: 13
v_gene: TRBV7-3

CDR3nt: TGTGCCAGCAGCCAAGCGGGAGAGGCAGATACGCAGTATTTT
CDR3aa: CASSQAGEADTQYF
abundance: few
d_gene: NA
j_gene: TRBJ2-3
len: 14
v_gene: TRBV4-2

CDR3nt: TGTGCCATCAGTGAGGGGACAGTTGAGCAGTACTTC
CDR3aa: CAISEGTVEQYF
abundance: NA
d_gene: TRBD1
j_gene: TRBJ2-4
len: 12
v_gene: TRBV10-3

CDR3nt: TGCAGTGCTAGAGACCGGACTAGAGCCTACGAGCAGTACTTC
CDR3aa: CSARDRTRAYEQYF
abundance: NA
d_gene: TRBD2
j_gene: TRBJ2-7
len: 14
v_gene: TRBV20-1

CDR3nt: TGCGCCAGCCGGAGGGAGGACAGTAACTATGGCTACACCTTC
CDR3aa: CASRREDSNYGYTF
abundance: NA
d_gene: NA
j_gene: TRBJ1-2
len: 14
v_gene: TRBV5-1

CDR3nt: TGCAGTGCTAGAGACTCAACTTCGGGACTAGCTATGGAGACCCAGTACTTC
CDR3aa: CSARDSTSGLAMETQYF
abundance: NA
d_gene: TRBD2
j_gene: TRBJ2-5
len: 17
v_gene: TRBV20-1

CDR3nt: TGCAGCGTTCAGGGGTTGGGCTATGAGCAGTTCTTC
CDR3aa: CSVQGLGYEQFF
abundance: few
d_gene: NA
j_gene: TRBJ2-1
len: 12
v_gene: TRBV29-1

CDR3nt: TGTGCCAGCAGCTCTAGCGGGAGCCTTAACGAGCAGTACTTT
CDR3aa: CASSSSGSLNEQYF
abundance: NA
d_gene: TRBD2
j_gene: TRBJ2-7
len: 14
v_gene: TRBV6-2/TRBV6-3